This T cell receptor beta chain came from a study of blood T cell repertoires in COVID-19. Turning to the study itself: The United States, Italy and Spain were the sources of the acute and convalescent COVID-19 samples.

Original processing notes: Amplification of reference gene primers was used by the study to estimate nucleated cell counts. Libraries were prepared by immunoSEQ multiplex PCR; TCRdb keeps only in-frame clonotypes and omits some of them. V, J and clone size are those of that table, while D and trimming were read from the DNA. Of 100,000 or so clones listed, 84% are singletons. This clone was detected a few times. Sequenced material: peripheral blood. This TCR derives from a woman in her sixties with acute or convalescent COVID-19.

CDR3 amino acids: CASSNSGGEQYF. The CDR3 region has the DNA TGTGCCAGCAGTAACTCAGGGGGCGAGCAGTACTTC. The rearrangement joins TRBV12-3 or TRBV12-4 to TRBJ2-7; 7 bases agree with TRBD1. After removal of 5 bases from V and 6 bases from J, the junction contained 4 bases not matched to a gene. The CDR3 has 12 amino acids.